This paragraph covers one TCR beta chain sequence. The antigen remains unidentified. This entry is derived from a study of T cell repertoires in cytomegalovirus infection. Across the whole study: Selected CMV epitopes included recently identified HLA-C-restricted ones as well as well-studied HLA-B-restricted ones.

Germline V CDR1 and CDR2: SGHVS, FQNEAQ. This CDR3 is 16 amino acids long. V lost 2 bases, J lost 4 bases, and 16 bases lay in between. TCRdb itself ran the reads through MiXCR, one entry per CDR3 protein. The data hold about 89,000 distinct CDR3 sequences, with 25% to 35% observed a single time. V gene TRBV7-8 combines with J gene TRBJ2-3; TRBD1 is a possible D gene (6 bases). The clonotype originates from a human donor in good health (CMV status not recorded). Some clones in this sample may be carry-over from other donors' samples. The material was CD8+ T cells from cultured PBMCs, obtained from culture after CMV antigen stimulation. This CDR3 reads CASSLKSAGDSDTQYF. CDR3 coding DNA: TGTGCCAGCAGCTTAAAATCGGCAGGGGATTCAGATACGCAGTATTTT.